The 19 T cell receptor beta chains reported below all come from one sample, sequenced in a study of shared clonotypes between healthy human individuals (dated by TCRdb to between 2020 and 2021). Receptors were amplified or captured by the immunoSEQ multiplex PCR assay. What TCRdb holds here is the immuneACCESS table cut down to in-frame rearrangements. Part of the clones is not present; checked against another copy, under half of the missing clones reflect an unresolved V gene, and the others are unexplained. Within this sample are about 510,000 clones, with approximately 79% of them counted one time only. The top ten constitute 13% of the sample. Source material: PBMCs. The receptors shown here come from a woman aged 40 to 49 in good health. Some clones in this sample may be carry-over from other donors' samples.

CDR3 region: CASSVRTGGYEQYF. The CDR3 DNA sequence: TGCGCCAGCAGCGTCCGGACAGGGGGCTACGAGCAGTACTTC. The rearrangement links TRBV5-1 to TRBJ2-7, with 10 bases identical to TRBD1. The CDR3 is 14 residues long. Per germline, CDR1 SGHRS and CDR2 YFSETQ. V shed 4 bases, J shed 3 bases, and the junction held 4 bases outside the gene matches.

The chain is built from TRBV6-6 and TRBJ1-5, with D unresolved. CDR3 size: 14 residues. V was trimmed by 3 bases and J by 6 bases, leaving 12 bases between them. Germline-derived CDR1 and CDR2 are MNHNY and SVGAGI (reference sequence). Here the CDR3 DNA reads TGTGCCAGCAGTTATAAGGAGCCGTTTCAGCCCCAGCATTTT. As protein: CASSYKEPFQPQHF.

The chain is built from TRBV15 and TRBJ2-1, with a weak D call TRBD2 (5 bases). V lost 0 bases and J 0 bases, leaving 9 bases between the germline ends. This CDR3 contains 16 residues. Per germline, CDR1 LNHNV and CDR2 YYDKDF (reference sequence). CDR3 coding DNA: TGTGCCACCAGCAGAGATCGGAGGAGCTCCTACAATGAGCAGTTCTTC. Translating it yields CATSRDRRSSYNEQFF.

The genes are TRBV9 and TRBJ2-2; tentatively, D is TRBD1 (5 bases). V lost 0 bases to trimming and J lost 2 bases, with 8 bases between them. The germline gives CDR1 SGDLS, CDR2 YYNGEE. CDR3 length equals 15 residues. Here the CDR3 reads CASSVDGHNTGELFF. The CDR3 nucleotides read TGTGCCAGCAGCGTAGATGGACACAACACCGGGGAGCTGTTTTTT.

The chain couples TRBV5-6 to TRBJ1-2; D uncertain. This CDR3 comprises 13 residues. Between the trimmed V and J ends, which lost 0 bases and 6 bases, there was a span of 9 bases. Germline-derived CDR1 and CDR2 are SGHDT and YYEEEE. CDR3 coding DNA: TGTGCCAGCAGCTTGGGTGTAGGGCATGGCTACACCTTC. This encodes CASSLGVGHGYTF.

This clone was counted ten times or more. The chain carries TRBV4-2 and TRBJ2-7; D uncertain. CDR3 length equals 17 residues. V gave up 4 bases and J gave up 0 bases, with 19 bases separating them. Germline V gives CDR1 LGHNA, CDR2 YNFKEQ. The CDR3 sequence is CASSPIGVRTVSYEQYF. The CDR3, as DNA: TGTGCCAGCAGCCCAATTGGTGTGCGTACAGTCTCCTACGAGCAGTACTTC.

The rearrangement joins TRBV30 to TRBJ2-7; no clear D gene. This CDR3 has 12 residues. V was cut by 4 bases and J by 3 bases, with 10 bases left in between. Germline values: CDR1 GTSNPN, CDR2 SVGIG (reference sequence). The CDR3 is CAWNAGNYEQYF. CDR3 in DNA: TGTGCCTGGAATGCTGGCAACTACGAGCAGTACTTC.

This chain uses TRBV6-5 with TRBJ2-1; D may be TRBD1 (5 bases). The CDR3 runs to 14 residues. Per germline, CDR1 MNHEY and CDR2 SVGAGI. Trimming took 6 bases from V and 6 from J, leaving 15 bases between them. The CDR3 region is CASSKSGFGNEQFF. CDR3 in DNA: TGTGCCAGCAGCAAATCAGGGTTCGGCAATGAGCAGTTCTTC.

CDR3 DNA: TGTGCCAGCAGCCGCAGGGTCACAGATACGCAGTATTTT. It codes for CASSRRVTDTQYF. The J gene is TRBJ2-3, the V gene TRBV7-8; D might be TRBD1 (5 bases). Between the trimmed V and J ends, which lost 5 bases and 2 bases, there was a span of 8 bases. The germline V gene has CDR1 SGHVS and CDR2 FQNEAQ. This CDR3 is 13 amino acids long.

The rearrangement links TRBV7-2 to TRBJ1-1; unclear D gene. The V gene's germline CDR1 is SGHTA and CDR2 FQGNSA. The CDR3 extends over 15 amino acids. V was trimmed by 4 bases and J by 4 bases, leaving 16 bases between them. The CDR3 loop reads CASSYILARPTEAFF. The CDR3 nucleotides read TGTGCCAGCAGCTATATTTTAGCTCGGCCCACTGAAGCTTTCTTT.

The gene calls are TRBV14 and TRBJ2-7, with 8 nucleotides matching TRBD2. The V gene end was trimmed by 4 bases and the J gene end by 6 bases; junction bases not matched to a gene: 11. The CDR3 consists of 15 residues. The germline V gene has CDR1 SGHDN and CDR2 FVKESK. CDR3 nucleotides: TGTGCCAGCAGCCCCCGGGGGGCGGGAGGCTTCGAGCAGTACTTC. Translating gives CASSPRGAGGFEQYF.

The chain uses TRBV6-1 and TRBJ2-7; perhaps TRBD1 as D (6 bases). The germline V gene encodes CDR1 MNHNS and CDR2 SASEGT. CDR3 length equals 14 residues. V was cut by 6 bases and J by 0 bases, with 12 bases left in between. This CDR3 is CASSPGTYSYEQYF. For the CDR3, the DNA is TGTGCCAGCAGCCCCGGGACATACTCCTACGAGCAGTACTTC.

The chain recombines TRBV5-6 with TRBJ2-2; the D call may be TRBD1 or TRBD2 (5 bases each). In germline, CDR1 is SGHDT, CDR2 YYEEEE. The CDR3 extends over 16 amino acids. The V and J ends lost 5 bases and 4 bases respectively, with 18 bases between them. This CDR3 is CASRPMDKAGTGELFF. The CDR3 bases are TGTGCCAGCAGACCTATGGACAAGGCGGGCACCGGGGAGCTGTTTTTT.

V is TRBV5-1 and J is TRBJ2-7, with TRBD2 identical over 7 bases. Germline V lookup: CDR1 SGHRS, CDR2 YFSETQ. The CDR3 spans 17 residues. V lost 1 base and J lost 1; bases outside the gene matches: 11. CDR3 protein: CASSLYPTWEGSYEQYF. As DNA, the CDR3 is TGCGCCAGCAGCTTGTACCCCACCTGGGAGGGGTCCTACGAGCAGTACTTC.

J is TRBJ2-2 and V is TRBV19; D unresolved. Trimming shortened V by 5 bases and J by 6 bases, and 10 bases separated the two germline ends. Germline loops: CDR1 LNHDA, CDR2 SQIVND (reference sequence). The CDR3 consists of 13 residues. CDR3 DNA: TGTGCCAGTAGTTTTCTTGCGTCCGGGGAGCTGTTTTTT. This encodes CASSFLASGELFF.

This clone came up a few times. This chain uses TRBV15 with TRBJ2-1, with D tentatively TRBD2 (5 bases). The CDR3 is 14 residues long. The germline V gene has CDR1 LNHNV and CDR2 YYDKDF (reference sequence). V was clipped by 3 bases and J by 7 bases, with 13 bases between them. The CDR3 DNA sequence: TGTGCCACCAGCAGCGGACTGGCCCCAAATGAGCAGTTCTTC. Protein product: CATSSGLAPNEQFF.

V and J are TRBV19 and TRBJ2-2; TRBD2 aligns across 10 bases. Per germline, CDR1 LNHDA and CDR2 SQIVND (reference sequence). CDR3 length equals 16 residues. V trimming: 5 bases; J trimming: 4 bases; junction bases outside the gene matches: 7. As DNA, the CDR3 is TGTGCCAGTAGTCAGACTAGCGGGCTGGGCACCGGGGAGCTGTTTTTT. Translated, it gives CASSQTSGLGTGELFF.

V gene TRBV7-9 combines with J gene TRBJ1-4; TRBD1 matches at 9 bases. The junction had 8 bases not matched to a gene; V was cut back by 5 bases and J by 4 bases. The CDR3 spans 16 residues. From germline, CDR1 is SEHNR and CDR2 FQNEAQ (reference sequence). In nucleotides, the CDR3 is TGTGCCAGCAGCCCAACGGACAGGGGATATAATGAAAAACTGTTTTTT. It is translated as CASSPTDRGYNEKLFF.

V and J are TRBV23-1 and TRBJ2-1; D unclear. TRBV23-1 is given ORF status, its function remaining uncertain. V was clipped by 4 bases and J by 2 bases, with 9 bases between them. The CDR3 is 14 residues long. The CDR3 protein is CASSLKRTYNEQFF. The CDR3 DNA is TGCGCCAGCAGTCTGAAGCGAACCTACAATGAGCAGTTCTTC.